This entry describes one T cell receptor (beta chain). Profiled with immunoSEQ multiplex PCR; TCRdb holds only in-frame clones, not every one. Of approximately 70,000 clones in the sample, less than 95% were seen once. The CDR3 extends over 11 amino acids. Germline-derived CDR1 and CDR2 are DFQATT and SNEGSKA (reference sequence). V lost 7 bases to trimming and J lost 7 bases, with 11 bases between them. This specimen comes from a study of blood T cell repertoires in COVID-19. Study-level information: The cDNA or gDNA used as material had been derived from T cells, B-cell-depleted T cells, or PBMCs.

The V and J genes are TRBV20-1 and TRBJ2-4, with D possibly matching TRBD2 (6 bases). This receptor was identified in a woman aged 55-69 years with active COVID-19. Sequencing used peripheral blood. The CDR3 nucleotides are TGCAGTGTTCGGGAGTGGAACATTCAGTACTTC. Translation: CSVREWNIQYF.